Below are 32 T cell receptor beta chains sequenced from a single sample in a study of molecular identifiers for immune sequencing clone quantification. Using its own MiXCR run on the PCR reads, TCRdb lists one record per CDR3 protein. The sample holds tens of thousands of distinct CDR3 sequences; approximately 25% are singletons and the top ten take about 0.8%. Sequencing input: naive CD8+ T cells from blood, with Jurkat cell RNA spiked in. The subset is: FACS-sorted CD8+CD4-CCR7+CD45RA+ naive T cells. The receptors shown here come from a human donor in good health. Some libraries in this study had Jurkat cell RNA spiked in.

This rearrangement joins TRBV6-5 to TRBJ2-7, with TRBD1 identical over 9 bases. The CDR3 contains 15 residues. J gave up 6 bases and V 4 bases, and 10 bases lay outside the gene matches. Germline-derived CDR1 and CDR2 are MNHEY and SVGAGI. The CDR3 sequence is CASSSSGTGWGEQYF. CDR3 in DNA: TGTGCCAGCAGTTCGTCCGGGACAGGGTGGGGCGAGCAGTACTTC.

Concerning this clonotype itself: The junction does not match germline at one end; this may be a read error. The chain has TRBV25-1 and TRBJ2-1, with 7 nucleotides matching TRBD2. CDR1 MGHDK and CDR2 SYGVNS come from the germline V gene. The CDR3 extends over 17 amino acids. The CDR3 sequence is CASSWDSGRAFDNERFF. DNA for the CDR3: TGTGCCAGCAGTTGGGATAGTGGGAGGGCCTTTGACAATGAGCGGTTCTTC. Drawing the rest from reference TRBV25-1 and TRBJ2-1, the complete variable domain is EADIYQTPRYLVIGTGKKITLECSQTMGHDKMYWYQQDPGMELHLIHYSYGVNSTEKGDLSSESTVSRIRTEHFPLTLESARPSHTSQYLCASSWDSGRAFDNERFFGPGTRLTVL.

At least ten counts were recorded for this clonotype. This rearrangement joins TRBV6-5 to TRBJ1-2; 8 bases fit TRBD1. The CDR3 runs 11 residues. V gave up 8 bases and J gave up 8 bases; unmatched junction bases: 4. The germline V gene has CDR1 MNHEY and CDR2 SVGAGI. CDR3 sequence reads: CASGTGEGYTF. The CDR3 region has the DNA TGTGCCAGCGGGACAGGCGAAGGCTACACCTTC.

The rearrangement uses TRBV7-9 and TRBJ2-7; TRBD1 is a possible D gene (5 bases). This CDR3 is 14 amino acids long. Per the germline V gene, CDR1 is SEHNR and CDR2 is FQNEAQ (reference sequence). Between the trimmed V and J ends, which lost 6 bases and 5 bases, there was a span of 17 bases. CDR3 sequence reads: CASSRSAYRNEQYF. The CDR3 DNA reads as TGTGCCAGCAGTCGGAGCGCGTACAGGAACGAGCAGTACTTC.

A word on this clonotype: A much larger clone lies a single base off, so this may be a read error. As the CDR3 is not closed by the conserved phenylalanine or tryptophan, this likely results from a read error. The CDR3 region has the DNA TGTGCCAGCAGCTTGGCCGGGACAGGTTCCTACGAGCAGTACTCC. Amino acid sequence: CASSLAGTGSYEQYS. The chain couples TRBV5-4 to TRBJ2-7; 8 bases are a match to TRBD1. V lost 0 bases and J lost 1; bases outside the gene matches: 3. The CDR3 runs to 15 residues. Germline CDR1 SGHNT, CDR2 YYREEE (reference sequence).

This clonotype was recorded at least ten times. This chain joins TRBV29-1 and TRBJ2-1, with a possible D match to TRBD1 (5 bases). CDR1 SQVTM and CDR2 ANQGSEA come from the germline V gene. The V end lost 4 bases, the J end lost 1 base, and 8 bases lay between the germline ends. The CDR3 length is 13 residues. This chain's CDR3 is CSVVGLSYNEQFF. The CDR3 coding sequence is TGCAGCGTTGTGGGGCTTTCCTACAATGAGCAGTTCTTC.

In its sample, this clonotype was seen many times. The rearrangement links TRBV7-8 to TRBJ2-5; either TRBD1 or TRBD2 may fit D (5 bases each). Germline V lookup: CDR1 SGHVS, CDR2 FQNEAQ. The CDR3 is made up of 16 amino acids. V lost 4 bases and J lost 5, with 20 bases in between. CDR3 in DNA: TGTGCCAGCAGCTATATAGAGGGACCGGAGCGGGAGACCCAGTACTTC. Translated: CASSYIEGPERETQYF.

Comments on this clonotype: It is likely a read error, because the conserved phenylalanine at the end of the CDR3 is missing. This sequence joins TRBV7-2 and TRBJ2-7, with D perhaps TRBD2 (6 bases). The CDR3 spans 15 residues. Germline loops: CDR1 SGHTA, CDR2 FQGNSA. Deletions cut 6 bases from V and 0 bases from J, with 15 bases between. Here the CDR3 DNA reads TGTGCCAGCAGTCACGACTCCGGGAGCTCCTACGAGCAGTACTAC. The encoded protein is CASSHDSGSSYEQYY.

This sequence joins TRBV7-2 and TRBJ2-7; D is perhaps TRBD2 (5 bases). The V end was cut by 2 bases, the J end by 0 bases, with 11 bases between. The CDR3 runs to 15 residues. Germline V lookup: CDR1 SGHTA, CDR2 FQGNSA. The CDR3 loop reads CASSLRRKNSYEQYF. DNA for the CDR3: TGTGCCAGCAGCTTACGGAGGAAAAACTCCTACGAGCAGTACTTC.

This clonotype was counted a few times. CDR3 nucleotide sequence: TGTGCCACCCCCAGCGGGGGATGGATCAAGGATCAGCCCCAGCATTTT. Its translation is CATPSGGWIKDQPQHF. The gene calls are TRBV21-1 and TRBJ1-5. TRBV21-1 is described as a pseudogene. The CDR3 runs 16 residues.

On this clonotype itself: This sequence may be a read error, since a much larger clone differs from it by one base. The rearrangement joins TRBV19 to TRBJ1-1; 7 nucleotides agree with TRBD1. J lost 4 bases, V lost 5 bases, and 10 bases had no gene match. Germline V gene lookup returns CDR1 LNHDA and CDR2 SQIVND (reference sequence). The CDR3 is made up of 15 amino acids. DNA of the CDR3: TGTGCCAGTAGTGTAATTTGGGGGACAGCCACTGAAGCTTTCTTT. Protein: CASSVIWGTATEAFF.

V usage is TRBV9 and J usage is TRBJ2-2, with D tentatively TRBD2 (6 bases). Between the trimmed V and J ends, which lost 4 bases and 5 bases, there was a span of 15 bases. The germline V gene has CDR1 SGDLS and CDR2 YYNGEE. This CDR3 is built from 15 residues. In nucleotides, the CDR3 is TGTGCCAGCAGCACAAAGTCAGGAGGGACCGGGGAGCTGTTTTTT. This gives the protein CASSTKSGGTGELFF.

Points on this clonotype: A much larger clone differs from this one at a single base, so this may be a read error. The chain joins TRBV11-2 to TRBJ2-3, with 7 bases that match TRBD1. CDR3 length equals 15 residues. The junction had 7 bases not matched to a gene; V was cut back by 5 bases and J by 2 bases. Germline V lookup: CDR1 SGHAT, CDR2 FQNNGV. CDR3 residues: CASSPGQLPTDTQYF. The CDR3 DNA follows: TGTGCCAGCAGCCCGGGACAGCTCCCCACAGATACGCAGTATTTT.

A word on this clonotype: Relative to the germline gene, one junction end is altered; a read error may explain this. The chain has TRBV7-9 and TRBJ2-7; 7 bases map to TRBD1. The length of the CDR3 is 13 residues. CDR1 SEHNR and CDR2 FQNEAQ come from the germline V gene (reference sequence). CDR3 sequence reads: CASQGDPSYEHYF. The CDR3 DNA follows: TGTGCCAGCCAGGGGGACCCTTCCTACGAGCATTACTTC.

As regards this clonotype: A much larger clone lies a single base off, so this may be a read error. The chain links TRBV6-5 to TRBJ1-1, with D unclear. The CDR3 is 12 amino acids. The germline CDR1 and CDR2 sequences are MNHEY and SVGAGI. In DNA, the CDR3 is TGTGTCAGCAGTTATGGGAGTTATGAAGCTTTCTTT. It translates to CVSSYGSYEAFF.

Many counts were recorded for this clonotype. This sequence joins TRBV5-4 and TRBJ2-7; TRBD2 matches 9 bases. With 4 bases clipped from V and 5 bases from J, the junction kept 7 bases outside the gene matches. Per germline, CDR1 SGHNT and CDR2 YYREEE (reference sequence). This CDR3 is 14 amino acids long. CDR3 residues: CASSPPGLAHEQYF. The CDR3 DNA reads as TGTGCCAGCAGCCCCCCGGGACTAGCCCACGAGCAGTACTTC.

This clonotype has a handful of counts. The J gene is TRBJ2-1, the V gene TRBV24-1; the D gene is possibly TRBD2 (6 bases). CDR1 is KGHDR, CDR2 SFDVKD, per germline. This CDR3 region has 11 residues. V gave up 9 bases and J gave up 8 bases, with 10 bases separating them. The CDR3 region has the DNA TGTGCCACCGGGGAGCGGGATGAGCAGTTCTTC. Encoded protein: CATGERDEQFF.

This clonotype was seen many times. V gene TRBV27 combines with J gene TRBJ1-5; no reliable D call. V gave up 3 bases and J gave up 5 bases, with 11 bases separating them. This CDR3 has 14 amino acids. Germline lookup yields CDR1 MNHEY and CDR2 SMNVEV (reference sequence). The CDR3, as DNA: TGTGCCAGCAGTTTTCGGGCTGCTTATCAGCCCCAGCATTTT. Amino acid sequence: CASSFRAAYQPQHF.

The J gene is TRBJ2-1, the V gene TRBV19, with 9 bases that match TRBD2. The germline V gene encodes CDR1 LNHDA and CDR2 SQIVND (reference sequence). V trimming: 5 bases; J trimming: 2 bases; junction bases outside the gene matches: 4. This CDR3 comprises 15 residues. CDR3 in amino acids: CASSRGGAPYNEQFF. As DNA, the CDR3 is TGTGCCAGTAGTCGCGGGGGGGCACCCTACAATGAGCAGTTCTTC.

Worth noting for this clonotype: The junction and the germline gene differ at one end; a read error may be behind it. The CDR3 loop is CVSSRGPDHEQYF. CDR3 DNA: TGTGTCAGCAGCCGGGGCCCAGACCACGAGCAGTACTTC. This chain links TRBV6-5 with TRBJ2-7; D is perhaps TRBD1 or TRBD2 (5 bases each). Germline assignment: CDR1 MNHEY and CDR2 SVGAGI. The CDR3 length is 13 residues.

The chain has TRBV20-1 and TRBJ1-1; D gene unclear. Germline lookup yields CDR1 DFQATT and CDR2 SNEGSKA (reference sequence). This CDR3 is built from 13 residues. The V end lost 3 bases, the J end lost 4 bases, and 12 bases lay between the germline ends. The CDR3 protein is CSARDGKGTEAFF. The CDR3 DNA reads TGCAGTGCTAGGGACGGGAAGGGCACTGAAGCTTTCTTT.

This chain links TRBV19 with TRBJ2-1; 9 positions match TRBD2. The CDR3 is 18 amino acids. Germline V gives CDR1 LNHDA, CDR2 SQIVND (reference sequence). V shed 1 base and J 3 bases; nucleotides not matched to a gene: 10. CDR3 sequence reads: CASSIASEAGGLYNEQFF. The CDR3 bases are TGTGCCAGTAGTATAGCTTCAGAAGCGGGAGGACTCTACAATGAGCAGTTCTTC.

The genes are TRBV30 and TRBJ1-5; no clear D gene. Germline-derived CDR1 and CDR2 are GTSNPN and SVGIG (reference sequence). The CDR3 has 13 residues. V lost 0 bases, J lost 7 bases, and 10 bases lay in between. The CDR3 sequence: CAWSVDFKQPQHF. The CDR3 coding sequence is TGTGCCTGGAGTGTAGACTTTAAACAGCCCCAGCATTTT.

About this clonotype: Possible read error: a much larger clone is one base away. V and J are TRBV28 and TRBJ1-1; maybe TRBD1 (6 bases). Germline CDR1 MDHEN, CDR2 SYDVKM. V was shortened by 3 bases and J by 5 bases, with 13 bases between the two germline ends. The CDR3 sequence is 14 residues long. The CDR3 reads CASSFRGRLTEAFF. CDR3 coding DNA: TGTGCCAGCAGTTTCCGGGGGCGCCTTACTGAAGCTTTCTTT.

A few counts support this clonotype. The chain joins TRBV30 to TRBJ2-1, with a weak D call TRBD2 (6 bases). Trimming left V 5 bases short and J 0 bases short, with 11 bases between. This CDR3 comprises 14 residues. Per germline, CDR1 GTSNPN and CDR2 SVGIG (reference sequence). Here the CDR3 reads CAWLDGSSYNEQFF. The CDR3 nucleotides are TGTGCCTGGCTCGACGGGAGCTCCTACAATGAGCAGTTCTTC.

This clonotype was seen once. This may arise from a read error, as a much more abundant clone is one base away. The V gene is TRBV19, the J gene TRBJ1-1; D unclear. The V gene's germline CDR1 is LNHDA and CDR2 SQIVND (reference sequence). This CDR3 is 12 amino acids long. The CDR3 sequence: CASIDQNTVAFF. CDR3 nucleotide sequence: TGTGCCAGTATAGACCAGAACACTGTAGCTTTCTTT. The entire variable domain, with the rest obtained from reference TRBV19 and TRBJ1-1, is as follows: DGGITQSPKYLFRKEGQNVTLSCEQNLNHDAMYWYRQDPGQGLRLIYYSQIVNDFQKGDIAEGYSVSREKKESFPLTVTSAQKNPTAFYLCASIDQNTVAFFGQGTRLTVV.

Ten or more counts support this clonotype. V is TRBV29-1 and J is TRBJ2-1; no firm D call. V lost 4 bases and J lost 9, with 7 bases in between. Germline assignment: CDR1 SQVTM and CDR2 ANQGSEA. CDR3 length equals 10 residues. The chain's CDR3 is CSVVESEQFF. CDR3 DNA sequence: TGCAGCGTTGTAGAGAGTGAGCAGTTCTTC.

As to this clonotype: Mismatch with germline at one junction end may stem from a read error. DNA of the CDR3: TGTGCCAGCAGCCTGGACAGGGGGCGACCTGAAGTTTTCTTT. It yields the protein CASSLDRGRPEVFF. The V gene is TRBV13, the J gene TRBJ1-1, with TRBD1 identical over 11 bases. Germline loops: CDR1 PRHDT, CDR2 FYEKMQ (reference sequence). The CDR3 is made up of 14 amino acids.

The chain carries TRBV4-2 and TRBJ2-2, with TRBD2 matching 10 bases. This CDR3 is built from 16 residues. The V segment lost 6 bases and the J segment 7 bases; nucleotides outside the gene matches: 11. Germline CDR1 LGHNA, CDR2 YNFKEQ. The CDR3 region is CASRREREGRVGELFF. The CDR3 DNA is TGTGCCAGCAGACGAGAGCGGGAGGGCCGGGTCGGGGAGCTGTTTTTT.

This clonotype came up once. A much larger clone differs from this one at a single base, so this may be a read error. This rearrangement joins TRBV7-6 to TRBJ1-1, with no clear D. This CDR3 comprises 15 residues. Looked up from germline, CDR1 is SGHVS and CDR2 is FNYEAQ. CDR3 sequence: CAGSHSTGSGTEAFF. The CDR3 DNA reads TGTGCCGGCAGCCACTCGACGGGGTCGGGGACTGAAGCTTTCTTT. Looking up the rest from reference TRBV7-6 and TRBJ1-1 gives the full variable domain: GAGVSQSPRYKVTKRGQDVALRCDPISGHVSLYWYRQALGQGPEFLTYFNYEAQQDKSGLPNDRFSAERPEGSISTLTIQRTEQRDSAMYRCAGSHSTGSGTEAFFGQGTRLTVV.

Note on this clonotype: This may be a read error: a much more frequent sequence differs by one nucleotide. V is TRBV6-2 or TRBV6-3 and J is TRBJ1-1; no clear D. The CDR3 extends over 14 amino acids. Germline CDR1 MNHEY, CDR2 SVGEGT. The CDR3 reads CARSYGSRYTEAFF. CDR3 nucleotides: TGTGCCCGCAGTTACGGCAGTAGGTACACTGAAGCTTTCTTT.

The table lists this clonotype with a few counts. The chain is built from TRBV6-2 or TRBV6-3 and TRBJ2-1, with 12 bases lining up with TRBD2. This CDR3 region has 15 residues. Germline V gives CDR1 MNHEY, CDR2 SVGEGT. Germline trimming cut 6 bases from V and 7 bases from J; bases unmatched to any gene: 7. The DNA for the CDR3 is TGTGCCAGCAGCCCCTTCACTAGCGGGGGGAATGAGCAGTTCTTC. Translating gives CASSPFTSGGNEQFF.